The 26 T cell receptor beta chains below come from one sample, sequenced in a study of blood T cell repertoires in COVID-19. The assay was immunoSEQ multiplex PCR, and TCRdb's table has in-frame clones only and misses some. The repertoire includes 68,000 or so clones, 65% to 80% of them detected once, and 23% sits in the top ten. The material sequenced was peripheral blood. The receptors originated from a human donor in a cohort sampled during active COVID-19.

This chain joins TRBV11-2 and TRBJ1-6; 10 positions agree with TRBD1. With 5 bases clipped from V and 12 bases from J, the junction kept 13 bases outside the gene matches. Germline-derived CDR1 and CDR2 are SGHAT and FQNNGV. The CDR3 has 16 amino acids. The CDR3 DNA sequence: TGTGCCAGCAGCCGGAATCGGGGGACAGGGGAAGAACCCCTCCACTTT. Amino acid sequence: CASSRNRGTGEEPLHF.

V gene TRBV11-2 combines with J gene TRBJ2-5, with a tentative D call TRBD1 (6 bases). The CDR3 is 14 amino acids. The germline V gene encodes CDR1 SGHAT and CDR2 FQNNGV. The V end was cut by 1 base, the J end by 9 bases, with 15 bases between. CDR3 sequence: CASSLGGLPGAQYF. The CDR3 DNA follows: TGTGCCAGCAGCTTAGGTGGTCTGCCAGGGGCCCAGTACTTC. Filled out from reference TRBV11-2 and TRBJ2-5, the complete variable domain reads EAGVAQSPRYKIIEKRQSVAFWCNPISGHATLYWYQQILGQGPKLLIQFQNNGVVDDSQLPKDRFSAERLKGVDSTLKIQPAKLEDSAVYLCASSLGGLPGAQYFGPGTRLLVL.

The V and J genes are TRBV28 and TRBJ1-4; D is undetermined. CDR1 MDHEN and CDR2 SYDVKM come from the germline V gene. The V end lost 6 bases, the J end lost 10 bases, and 9 bases lay between the germline ends. There are 11 residues in the CDR3. In nucleotides, the CDR3 is TGTGCCAGCAGGGAGGGAGGAAAACTGTTTTTT. Translation: CASREGGKLFF.

V gene TRBV7-9 combines with J gene TRBJ2-1; D is perhaps TRBD2 (5 bases). Germline values: CDR1 SEHNR, CDR2 FQNEAQ (reference sequence). The CDR3 is made up of 11 amino acids. Trimming took 4 bases from V and 12 from J, leaving 10 bases between them. CDR3: CASSSGIGQFF. The DNA for the CDR3 is TGTGCCAGCAGCTCGGGGATAGGGCAGTTCTTC.

The V call is TRBV28, the J call TRBJ1-1; TRBD1 agrees at 8 bases. V trimming: 7 bases; J trimming: 3 bases; junction bases outside the gene matches: 19. The CDR3 sequence is 18 residues long. In germline, CDR1 is MDHEN, CDR2 SYDVKM. The CDR3 bases are TGTGCCAGCACTCCCCCGCCAGGGGGCGCAGGGCAAGACACTGAAGCTTTCTTT. This sequence encodes CASTPPPGGAGQDTEAFF.

V gene TRBV5-4 combines with J gene TRBJ2-7; a weak D match, TRBD2 (6 bases). CDR1 SGHNT and CDR2 YYREEE come from the germline V gene (reference sequence). The CDR3 runs 14 residues. Trimming removed 4 bases from V and 5 bases from J, with 16 bases in between. The CDR3 nucleotides read TGTGCCAGCAGCACTCGGGCGGGATCTGACGAGCAGTACTTC. Its translation: CASSTRAGSDEQYF. Filled out from reference TRBV5-4 and TRBJ2-7, the complete variable domain reads ETGVTQSPTHLIKTRGQQVTLRCSSQSGHNTVSWYQQALGQGPQFIFQYYREEENGRGNFPPRFSGLQFPNYSSELNVNALELDDSALYLCASSTRAGSDEQYFGPGTRLTVT.

This clone was seen once. The CDR3 bases are TGTGCCAGCAGCCTCCGGGACAGCGGGCGTGAAGCTTTCTTT. Encoded protein: CASSLRDSGREAFF. This chain links TRBV3-1 (or the pseudogene TRBV3-2) with TRBJ1-1; 7 bases align to TRBD1. CDR1 is LGHDT, CDR2 YNNKEL, per germline (reference sequence). This CDR3 spans 14 amino acids. After removal of 4 bases from V and 7 bases from J, the junction contained 9 bases not matched to a gene.

V usage is TRBV4-3 and J usage is TRBJ2-5; 9 bases map to TRBD2. Germline V CDR1 and CDR2: LGHNA, YSLEER. The V segment lost 4 bases and the J segment 4 bases; nucleotides outside the gene matches: 10. This CDR3 contains 16 residues. Here the CDR3 DNA reads TGCGCCAGCAGCCCCAGGCGCGGGGGGGCGGGAGAGACCCAGTACTTC. Translated: CASSPRRGGAGETQYF.

This rearrangement joins TRBV19 to TRBJ1-5; 7 nucleotides match TRBD1. V shed 6 bases, J shed 0 bases, and the junction held 2 bases outside the gene matches. Germline V gene lookup returns CDR1 LNHDA and CDR2 SQIVND (reference sequence). CDR3 length: 14 amino acids. The DNA for the CDR3 is TGTGCCAGTAGCTGGGACAGTAGCAATCAGCCCCAGCATTTT. Translating it yields CASSWDSSNQPQHF.

This clone was detected once. The chain carries TRBV7-9 and TRBJ1-4; 8 bases agree with TRBD1. The germline V gene has CDR1 SEHNR and CDR2 FQNEAQ (reference sequence). The CDR3 length is 15 residues. After removal of 5 bases from V and 0 bases from J, the junction contained 2 bases not matched to a gene. The CDR3, as DNA: TGTGCCAGCAGCATCAGGGGGCCAACTAATGAAAAACTGTTTTTT. Translation: CASSIRGPTNEKLFF.

The rearrangement links TRBV4-3 to TRBJ2-3, with 14 nucleotides matching TRBD2. The V gene end was trimmed by 1 base and the J gene end by 2 bases; junction bases not matched to a gene: 8. Germline CDR1 and CDR2: LGHNA and YSLEER. The CDR3 has 19 amino acids. In nucleotides, the CDR3 is TGCGCCAGCAGCCAAGGTGGGACTAGCGGGAGCCTTTTCACAGATACGCAGTATTTT. This translates into CASSQGGTSGSLFTDTQYF.

The rearrangement links TRBV28 to TRBJ2-1, with D possibly matching TRBD2 (6 bases). Per the germline V gene, CDR1 is MDHEN and CDR2 is SYDVKM. Trimming removed 3 bases from V and 5 bases from J, with 14 bases in between. The CDR3 runs 15 residues. CDR3 DNA: TGTGCCAGCAGTTTGTCGGGCGGGAACCACAATGAGCAGTTCTTC. Its translation: CASSLSGGNHNEQFF.

This chain joins TRBV5-4 and TRBJ2-3; TRBD2 agrees at 8 bases. The CDR3 is made up of 15 amino acids. J was trimmed by 4 bases and V by 2 bases; bases with no gene match: 6. Germline lookup yields CDR1 SGHNT and CDR2 YYREEE (reference sequence). The CDR3 DNA reads as TGTGCCAGCAGCTTAGACAGCGGGAGTCCAGATACGCAGTATTTT. This codes for CASSLDSGSPDTQYF.

This clone was seen only a few times. This rearrangement joins TRBV27 to TRBJ2-1, with 10 positions matching TRBD2. Germline CDR1 reads MNHEY; CDR2 reads SMNVEV (reference sequence). The CDR3 spans 16 residues. V shed 4 bases and J 9 bases; nucleotides not matched to a gene: 12. CDR3 sequence: CASSSLGASGSSEQFF. The CDR3 coding sequence is TGTGCCAGCAGTTCCCTCGGTGCTAGCGGGAGTAGTGAGCAGTTCTTC.

The chain employs TRBV7-8 and TRBJ1-1, with D maybe TRBD1 (5 bases). The CDR3 is made up of 15 amino acids. From germline, CDR1 is SGHVS and CDR2 FQNEAQ. Trimming removed 4 bases from V and 0 bases from J, with 12 bases in between. CDR3 protein: CASSSSRVLNTEAFF. Written as DNA, the CDR3 is TGTGCCAGCAGCTCTTCCAGGGTTCTGAACACTGAAGCTTTCTTT.

A few counts support this clone. The V call is TRBV2, the J call TRBJ1-2, with TRBD1 as a possible D gene (6 bases). V was clipped by 11 bases and J by 4 bases, with 17 bases between them. Germline V gives CDR1 SNHLY, CDR2 FYNNEI. This CDR3 region has 13 residues. The CDR3 sequence: CAGRTDSIYGYTF. DNA for the CDR3: TGTGCCGGACGGACAGACTCTATCTATGGCTACACCTTC.

The chain uses TRBV7-8 and TRBJ1-6; 11 positions match TRBD1. This CDR3 is built from 16 residues. V was clipped by 4 bases and J by 7 bases; unmatched bases: 6. The germline gives CDR1 SGHVS, CDR2 FQNEAQ. CDR3: CASSSLGTGGNSPLHF. For the CDR3, the DNA is TGTGCCAGCAGCTCACTCGGGACAGGGGGGAATTCACCCCTCCACTTT.

The chain links TRBV28 to TRBJ1-1; maybe TRBD1 (5 bases). The CDR3 length is 14 residues. V was trimmed by 9 bases and J by 1 base, leaving 15 bases between them. Germline assignment: CDR1 MDHEN and CDR2 SYDVKM. In DNA, the CDR3 is TGTGCCAGTAAACTTAGACAGAAGAACACTGAAGCTTTCTTT. Translation gives CASKLRQKNTEAFF.

The chain links TRBV6-2 or TRBV6-3 to TRBJ2-1; D gene uncertain. This CDR3 is built from 15 residues. The ends were cut back, 2 bases at V and 0 bases at J, with 8 bases in the middle. Germline CDR1 reads MNHEY; CDR2 reads SVGEGT. The CDR3 sequence: CASSYGGNSYNEQFF. CDR3 DNA sequence: TGTGCCAGCAGTTACGGCGGAAACTCCTACAATGAGCAGTTCTTC.

The V gene is TRBV2, the J gene TRBJ2-7, with 10 bases that match TRBD2. This CDR3 has 15 amino acids. With 6 bases clipped from V and 2 bases from J, the junction kept 7 bases outside the gene matches. Germline lookup yields CDR1 SNHLY and CDR2 FYNNEI. CDR3 in DNA: TGTGCCAGCAGGATTAGCGGGGGGCCCACCTACGAGCAGTACTTC. It translates to CASRISGGPTYEQYF. Full variable domain (rest looked up from reference TRBV2 and TRBJ2-7): EPEVTQTPSHQVTQMGQEVILRCVPISNHLYFYWYRQILGQKVEFLVSFYNNEISEKSEIFDDQFSVERPDGSNFTLKIRSTKLEDSAMYFCASRISGGPTYEQYFGPGTRLTVT.

This sequence joins TRBV28 and TRBJ1-4; TRBD1 aligns across 7 bases. The CDR3 loop spans 17 amino acids. From germline, CDR1 is MDHEN and CDR2 SYDVKM. J lost 5 bases, V lost 4 bases, and 13 bases had no gene match. As DNA, the CDR3 is TGTGCCAGCAGTTCACTCCCGACGGGACAGTCGAATGAAAAACTGTTTTTT. It specifies CASSSLPTGQSNEKLFF. Full variable domain (remainder filled in from reference TRBV28 and TRBJ1-4): DVKVTQSSRYLVKRTGEKVFLECVQDMDHENMFWYRQDPGLGLRLIYFSYDVKMKEKGDIPEGYSVSREKKERFSLILESASTNQTSMYLCASSSLPTGQSNEKLFFGSGTQLSVL.

V and J are TRBV18 and TRBJ2-7; possibly TRBD1 for D (6 bases). V was pared by 2 bases and J by 1 base, with 12 bases between. The CDR3 has 15 residues. CDR1 KGHSH and CDR2 LQKENI come from the germline V gene. CDR3 in amino acids: CASSPAGQGSYEQYF. The CDR3 DNA sequence: TGTGCCAGCTCACCAGCGGGCCAGGGGTCCTACGAGCAGTACTTC.

This chain joins TRBV5-4 and TRBJ1-1, with 7 nucleotides matching TRBD1. This CDR3 is built from 16 residues. Trimming at V came to 4 bases and at J to 1 base, leaving 10 bases not matched to a gene. CDR1 is SGHNT and CDR2 is YYREEE in the germline V gene (reference sequence). The CDR3 nucleotides are TGTGCCAGCAGCAATAACGTGGGACAGCCGAACACTGAAGCTTTCTTT. Protein sequence: CASSNNVGQPNTEAFF.

V is TRBV11-2 and J is TRBJ1-3, with D hard to call. Germline-derived CDR1 and CDR2 are SGHAT and FQNNGV. The CDR3 extends over 16 amino acids. V was shortened by 2 bases and J by 0 bases, with 11 bases between the two germline ends. The CDR3 DNA reads as TGTGCCAGCAGCTTATCCCACTCTAGCTCTGGAAACACCATATATTTT. Translating gives CASSLSHSSSGNTIYF.

This clone came up a few times. This sequence joins TRBV7-2 and TRBJ1-1; unclear D gene. CDR1 is SGHTA and CDR2 is FQGNSA in the germline V gene. This CDR3 is built from 15 residues. The V and J ends lost 2 bases and 1 base respectively, with 11 bases between them. DNA for the CDR3: TGTGCCAGCAGCTTACGGCCCGGGGAGAACACTGAAGCTTTCTTT. This codes for CASSLRPGENTEAFF.

This clone was detected only once. The chain has TRBV19 and TRBJ1-5; the match to TRBD1 covers 7 bases. V was pared by 7 bases and J by 7 bases, with 10 bases of the junction left unmatched. Germline V gene sequence: CDR1 LNHDA, CDR2 SQIVND (reference sequence). The CDR3 totals 14 residues. The CDR3 DNA is TGTGCCAGTAATACACAGGGGTCGGGACAGCCCCAGCATTTT. Residues: CASNTQGSGQPQHF.